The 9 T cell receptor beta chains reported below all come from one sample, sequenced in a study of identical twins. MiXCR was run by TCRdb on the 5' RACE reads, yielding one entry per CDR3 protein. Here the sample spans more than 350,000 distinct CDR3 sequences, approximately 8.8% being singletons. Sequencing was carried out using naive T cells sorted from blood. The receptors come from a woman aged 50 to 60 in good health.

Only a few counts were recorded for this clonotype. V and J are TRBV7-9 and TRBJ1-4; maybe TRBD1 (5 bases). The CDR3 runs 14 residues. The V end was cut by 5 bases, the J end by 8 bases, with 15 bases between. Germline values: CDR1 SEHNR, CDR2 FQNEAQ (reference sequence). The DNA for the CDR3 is TGTGCCAGCAGCGCAGCCCAGGGTAGCGAAAAACTGTTTTTT. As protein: CASSAAQGSEKLFF.

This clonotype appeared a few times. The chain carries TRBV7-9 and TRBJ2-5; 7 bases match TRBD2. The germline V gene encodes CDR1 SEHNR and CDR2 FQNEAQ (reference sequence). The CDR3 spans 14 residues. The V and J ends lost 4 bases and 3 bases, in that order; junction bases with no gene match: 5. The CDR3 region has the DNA TGTGCCAGCAGCTCCCCGGGACTAAAAGAGACCCAGTACTTC. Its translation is CASSSPGLKETQYF.

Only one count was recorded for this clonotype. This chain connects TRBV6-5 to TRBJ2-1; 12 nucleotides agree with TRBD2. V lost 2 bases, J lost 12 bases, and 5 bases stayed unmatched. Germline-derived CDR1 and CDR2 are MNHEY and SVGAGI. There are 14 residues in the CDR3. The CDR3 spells CASSYQTSGSGQFF. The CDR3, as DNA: TGTGCCAGCAGTTACCAGACTAGCGGGAGTGGGCAGTTCTTC.

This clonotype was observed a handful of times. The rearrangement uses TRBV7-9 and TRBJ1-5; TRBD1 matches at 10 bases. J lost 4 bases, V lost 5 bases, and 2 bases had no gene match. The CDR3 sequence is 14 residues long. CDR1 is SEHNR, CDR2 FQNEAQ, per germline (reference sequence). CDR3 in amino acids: CASSGDRGNQPQHF. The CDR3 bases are TGTGCCAGCAGCGGGGACAGGGGAAATCAGCCCCAGCATTTT.

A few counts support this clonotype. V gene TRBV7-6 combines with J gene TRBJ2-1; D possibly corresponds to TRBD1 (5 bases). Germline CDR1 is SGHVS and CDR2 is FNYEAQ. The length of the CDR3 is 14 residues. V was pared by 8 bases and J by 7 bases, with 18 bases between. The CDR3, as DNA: TGTGCCAGCGGCGGTGGGGCTTTGGGGAATGAGCAGTTCTTC. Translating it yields CASGGGALGNEQFF.

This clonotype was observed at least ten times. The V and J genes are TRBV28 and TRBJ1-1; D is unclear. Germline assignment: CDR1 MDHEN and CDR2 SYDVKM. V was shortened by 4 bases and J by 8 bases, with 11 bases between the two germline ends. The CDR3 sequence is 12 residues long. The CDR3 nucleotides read TGTGCCAGCAGTTACGGCCTACCAGAAGCTTTCTTT. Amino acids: CASSYGLPEAFF.

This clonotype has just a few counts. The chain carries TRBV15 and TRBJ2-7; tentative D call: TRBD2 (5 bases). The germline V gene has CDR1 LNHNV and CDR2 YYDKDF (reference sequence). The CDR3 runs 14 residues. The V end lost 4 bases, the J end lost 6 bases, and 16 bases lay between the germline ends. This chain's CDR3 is CATSIGRTPREQYF. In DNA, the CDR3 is TGTGCCACCAGCATTGGCCGGACTCCTCGCGAGCAGTACTTC.

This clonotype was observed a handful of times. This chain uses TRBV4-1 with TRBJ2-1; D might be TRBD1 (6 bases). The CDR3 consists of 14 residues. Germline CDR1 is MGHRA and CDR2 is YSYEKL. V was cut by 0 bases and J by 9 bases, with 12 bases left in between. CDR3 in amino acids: CASSQEGRDTEQFF. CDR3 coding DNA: TGCGCCAGCAGCCAAGAGGGCAGGGACACTGAGCAGTTCTTC.

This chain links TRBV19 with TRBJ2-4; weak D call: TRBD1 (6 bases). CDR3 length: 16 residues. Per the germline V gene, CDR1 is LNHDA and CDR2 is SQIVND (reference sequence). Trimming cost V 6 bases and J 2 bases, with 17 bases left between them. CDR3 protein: CASRQIQGNTKNIQYF. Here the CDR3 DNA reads TGTGCCAGTAGACAGATACAGGGAAACACCAAAAACATTCAGTACTTC.